This T cell receptor beta chain was recovered during a study of T cell responses to AZD1222 COVID-19 vaccine. Findings and caveats of the study: Only after the peak T cell response were repertoires sampled. Donors were largely white British and mainly female; clonal diversity was possibly underestimated.

V gave up 5 bases and J gave up 5 bases; unmatched junction bases: 3. The CDR3 consists of 13 residues. TCRdb keeps only in-frame clones here, not all; method: immunoSEQ multiplex PCR. The data hold 150,000 or so clones, with approximately 91% observed a single time. Pooled together were second doses at about 4 or about 12 weeks. As for this clone: The antigen remains undetermined.

V and J are TRBV12-3 or TRBV12-4 and TRBJ1-2; 9 bases agree with TRBD1. The source is an adult who received the AZD1222 COVID-19 vaccine. Sequenced material: peripheral blood, taken 28 days after the second AZD1222 dose. DNA of the CDR3: TGTGCCAGCAGTCCCGGACAGGGGTATGGCTACACCTTC. This gives the protein CASSPGQGYGYTF.